This T cell receptor (beta chain) came from a study of blood T cell repertoires in COVID-19. About the research overall: Both acute and convalescent COVID-19 samples were obtained from the United States, Italy and Spain. T cells, B-cell-depleted T cells, or PBMCs provided the cDNA or gDNA that served as material.

Deletions cut 4 bases from V and 5 bases from J, with 15 bases between. Looked up from germline, CDR1 is SGHKS and CDR2 is YYEKEE (reference sequence). CDR3 length equals 14 residues. Using immunoSEQ multiplex PCR, the repertoire was profiled, and TCRdb retains in-frame clones only, with some absent. The profile covers 120,000 or so clones, with around 86% appearing a single time and approximately 6.6% taken by the ten largest. The material sequenced was peripheral blood. This chain uses TRBV5-5 with TRBJ1-1; D is perhaps TRBD1 (5 bases). This receptor was taken from an elderly man with active or convalescent COVID-19. For the CDR3, the DNA is TGTGCCAGCAGCCGACAGTCCTCGTTGACTGAAGCTTTCTTT. This encodes CASSRQSSLTEAFF.